This T cell receptor (beta chain) was recovered during a study of control samples from healthy donors and cancer patients. Sequencing used immunoSEQ multiplex PCR; TCRdb keeps in-frame clones, though not all of them. This sample has under 450,000 clones, with around 90% found just once. The V end lost 5 bases, the J end lost 7 bases, and 17 bases lay between the germline ends. This CDR3 has 14 residues. Germline CDR1 SNHLY, CDR2 FYNNEI. This clonotype was obtained from a man aged 40-55 years with head and neck cancer. Specimen: PBMCs. This rearrangement joins TRBV2 to TRBJ1-2, with no clear D. The CDR3 sequence: CASSMAGSAGGYTF. CDR3 coding DNA: TGTGCCAGCAGTATGGCCGGGTCGGCTGGTGGCTACACCTTC.